The 9 T cell receptor beta chains listed next were all sequenced from one sample in a study of T cell repertoires in cytomegalovirus infection. From the reads, TCRdb called clonotypes with MiXCR, one entry per CDR3 protein. The sample carries roughly 730,000 distinct CDR3 sequences, around a third recorded once. These receptors are not linked to any known antigen. Sequenced here: cultured PBMCs, sampled from culture after CMV antigen stimulation. Source of these receptors: a human donor in good health (CMV status not recorded). Some clones in this sample may be carry-over from other donors' samples.

The rearrangement uses TRBV4-2 and TRBJ1-2; the match to TRBD1 covers 10 bases. V trimming: 0 bases; J trimming: 6 bases; junction bases outside the gene matches: 13. CDR3 size: 18 residues. Per the germline V gene, CDR1 is LGHNA and CDR2 is YNFKEQ. The CDR3 region is CASSQDLWLVGTGDGYTF. The DNA of the CDR3 is TGTGCCAGCAGCCAAGATCTCTGGCTTGTTGGGACAGGGGATGGCTACACCTTC.

In this sample, this clonotype turned up a few times. The rearrangement uses TRBV12-3 or TRBV12-4 and TRBJ2-7; 7 positions agree with TRBD1. With V trimmed by 4 bases and J by 7 bases, 10 bases remained unmatched. The CDR3 has 14 amino acids. CDR3 DNA: TGTGCCAGCAGTTCACAGGGGTTTTTCGGAGAGCAGTACTTC. This encodes CASSSQGFFGEQYF.

This clonotype appeared a few times. The chain joins TRBV6-1 to TRBJ2-3; no definite D call. From germline, CDR1 is MNHNS and CDR2 SASEGT. The CDR3 spans 14 residues. V lost 3 bases and J 2 bases, leaving 9 bases between the germline ends. DNA for the CDR3: TGTGCCAGCAGTGAGTGGGATAACACAGATACGCAGTATTTT. Amino acid sequence: CASSEWDNTDTQYF.

This clonotype has more than one count but fewer than ten. The chain carries TRBV7-6 and TRBJ2-2; D is uncertain. Germline V gives CDR1 SGHVS, CDR2 FNYEAQ. Between the trimmed V and J ends, which lost 2 bases and 4 bases, there was a span of 14 bases. The CDR3 runs 16 residues. CDR3 in DNA: TGTGCCAGCAGCTTACCCCATGGGCGCGGCACCGGGGAGCTGTTTTTT. Residues: CASSLPHGRGTGELFF.

Ten or more counts support this clonotype. The J gene is TRBJ1-5, the V gene TRBV7-2, with D tentatively TRBD1 (5 bases). Per the germline V gene, CDR1 is SGHTA and CDR2 is FQGNSA. The germline V and J ends were trimmed by 5 bases and 0 bases, with 20 bases remaining between them. The CDR3 is 18 residues long. The CDR3 is CASSPEGWGSYSNQPQHF. The CDR3 bases are TGTGCCAGCAGCCCTGAGGGGTGGGGTAGTTATAGCAATCAGCCCCAGCATTTT.

The chain links TRBV20-1 to TRBJ2-4, with D tentatively TRBD1 (5 bases). Per the germline V gene, CDR1 is DFQATT and CDR2 is SNEGSKA (reference sequence). This CDR3 is 12 amino acids long. V lost 5 bases, J lost 7 bases, and 12 bases lay in between. The CDR3 protein is CSAGAQGNIQYF. CDR3 DNA sequence: TGCAGTGCTGGGGCACAAGGGAACATTCAGTACTTC.

A few counts support this clonotype. The V gene is TRBV7-9, the J gene TRBJ2-2; D gene unclear. CDR1 and CDR2 from the germline V gene are SEHNR and FQNEAQ (reference sequence). This CDR3 is 13 amino acids long. The V gene lost 6 bases and the J gene lost 7 bases, with 12 bases spanning the gap. The DNA for the CDR3 is TGTGCCAGCAGTTTGCTAGTCGGCGGGGAGCTGTTTTTT. Translated: CASSLLVGGELFF.

The chain links TRBV7-9 to TRBJ2-1; TRBD2 matches 12 bases. The germline gives CDR1 SEHNR, CDR2 FQNEAQ (reference sequence). The length of the CDR3 is 15 residues. The trim removed 2 bases at V and 7 bases at J, leaving 3 bases unmatched. The CDR3 protein is CASSLLAGGGNEQFF. CDR3 DNA sequence: TGTGCCAGCAGCTTACTAGCGGGAGGGGGAAATGAGCAGTTCTTC.

The V call is TRBV20-1, the J call TRBJ2-5; 9 bases match TRBD2. V dropped 5 bases and J dropped 4; count of bases not matched to a gene: 11. CDR1 and CDR2 from the germline V gene are DFQATT and SNEGSKA (reference sequence). CDR3 length equals 15 residues. CDR3 amino acids: CSASRGRGGRETQYF. In DNA form, the CDR3 reads TGCAGTGCTTCTAGGGGGCGGGGGGGCCGAGAGACCCAGTACTTC.